This TCR beta chain derives from a study of vaccination and CD4 T cells after COVID-19 (dated by TCRdb to about 2022). Some background on the complete study: In the convalescent cohort there were six males and four females, among whom were two Hispanic individuals, seven Caucasians, two Asians and one multiracial person. Culture stimuli were overlapping spike peptide pools from SARS-CoV-2 and from the common cold coronaviruses HCoV-NL63, HCoV-OC43 and HCoV-229E. Post-vaccine blood samples were taken a median of roughly 75 days after the second vaccine dose, with a range of roughly 14 to 241 days. Participants got two doses of the Pfizer-BioNTech BNT162b2 vaccine (n=8) or two doses of the Moderna mRNA-1273 vaccine (n=2). Post-COVID blood samples were collected from convalescent patients a median of around 100 days after diagnosis, with a range of about 30 to 180 days. The spike-specific CD4+ TCR repertoire was compared before and after mRNA vaccination in over nine COVID-19 convalescent patients and a few infection-naive healthy vaccine recipients. In an earlier paper using these donors, memory CD4+ T cell crossreactivity between SARS-CoV-2 and common cold coronavirus spike proteins was assessed at the TCR clonotype level. Control cultures received a CEFX viral epitope pool as the positive control, an HIV-1 Nef peptide pool as the negative control, or no peptide. Broader findings and caveats from the paper: The median number of SARS-CoV-2-reactive clonotypes rose from 21 after infection to about 40 after vaccination, but the change was not significant. The number of convalescent patients in the study was relatively small, and the study did not examine early timepoints following natural infection. In convalescent patients, a median around 83% of post-vaccine SARS-CoV-2-reactive clones were detected only after vaccination, and vaccine-specific priming was suggested by this finding. In convalescent patients, nearly all vaccine-specific clones (304 of 307) were found to be mono-reactive for SARS-CoV-2 spike rather than cross-reactive with common cold coronaviruses.

V sheds 3 bases and J sheds 4 bases, leaving 10 bases between their ends. As encoded in the germline V gene (reference sequence), CDR1 is MNHEY while CDR2 is SMNVEV. Spanning cysteine to phenylalanine, the CDR3 consists of 14 amino acids. The CDR3 DNA has 42 bases and is translated from base 1. Library construction relied on PCR. DNA from cultured CD4+ T cells underwent TCR sequencing with the Oncomine TCR Beta short-read assay at the Johns Hopkins FTIC core. The QIAamp micro DNA kit was used to extract genomic DNA from the cultured CD4+ T cells. Oncomine TCR Beta libraries made from cultured CD4+ T cells were pooled using unique dual indexes and sequenced on an Illumina iSeq 100. The authors processed their data as follows. Non-productive sequences were filtered out, and CDR3s that did not start with C, did not end with F or W, or were shorter than 7 amino acids were discarded. Antigen-specific clonotypes were identified with the MANAFEST web application by comparing peptide-stimulated wells with reference and other culture wells. An FDR below 0.05, an odds ratio above 5, and a productive frequency above 0.1% in at least two of three replicate wells were required for clones to be considered positive. Cross-reactive clonotypes were defined as significantly expanded in both SARS-CoV-2 spike wells and at least one common cold coronavirus spike condition. Using R version 3.6.1, CDR3 homology was evaluated through Levenshtein distances (stringdist) along with unrooted phylogenetic trees (ape). The public reads were run again by TCRdb, first through fastp at Q25 and then through MiXCR, and only productive beta chains were kept. Entries are consolidated by CDR3 protein sequence, retaining the most common genes and DNA. Clone size and V and J calls follow TCRdb, not the original study. This sample holds 4,500 to 5,500 distinct CDR3 sequences; 35% to 45% were observed only once. The ten largest clones represent around 30% of the sample.

This specimen's treatment or condition label, interpreted: roughly ten-day PBMC culture with coronavirus spike peptide pools or control peptides (ViraFEST assay). CD4+ T cells from unexposed donors were collected before the COVID-19 pandemic (2011-2018). The ViraFEST assay, used in the study, expanded antigen-specific T cells with peptide pools and then identified the expanded clonotypes through TCR sequencing. PBMCs were cultured at two million per well in IMDM supplemented with roughly 5% human AB serum and about 9.5 IU/ml IL-2, with around 10 ug/ml peptide pools added. On days 3 and 7, half of the culture medium was replaced with fresh IL-2-containing medium. Once the cells had been in culture for over 9 days, the EasySep CD4+ T cell isolation kit was used to isolate CD4+ T cells by negative selection. As cell number allowed, CD4+ T cells from unexposed donors were tested for reactivity to SARS-CoV-2 S and N and to four common cold coronavirus spike pools. Ficoll-Paque Plus gradient centrifugation was used to isolate PBMCs from whole blood, and the isolated PBMCs were then either used fresh or cryopreserved at -140C. Triplicate wells were generally used for each culture condition. Leukapheresis product for the unexposed donors was bought commercially.

This clonotype was counted only a few times. Its antigen specificity is not known. The record has no base qualities; no much larger clone is one base away. Recombination joined TRBV27 with TRBJ1-3, with TRBD1 tentatively as D gene (5 bases match). The TCR originated in a human donor in good health. Sequencing was done on a sample of CD4+ T cells from blood, cultured in vitro. The nucleotide sequence reads TGTGCCAGCAGTTTTGGGGGGTTGGGAAACACCATATATTTT. This yields the protein CASSFGGLGNTIYF.